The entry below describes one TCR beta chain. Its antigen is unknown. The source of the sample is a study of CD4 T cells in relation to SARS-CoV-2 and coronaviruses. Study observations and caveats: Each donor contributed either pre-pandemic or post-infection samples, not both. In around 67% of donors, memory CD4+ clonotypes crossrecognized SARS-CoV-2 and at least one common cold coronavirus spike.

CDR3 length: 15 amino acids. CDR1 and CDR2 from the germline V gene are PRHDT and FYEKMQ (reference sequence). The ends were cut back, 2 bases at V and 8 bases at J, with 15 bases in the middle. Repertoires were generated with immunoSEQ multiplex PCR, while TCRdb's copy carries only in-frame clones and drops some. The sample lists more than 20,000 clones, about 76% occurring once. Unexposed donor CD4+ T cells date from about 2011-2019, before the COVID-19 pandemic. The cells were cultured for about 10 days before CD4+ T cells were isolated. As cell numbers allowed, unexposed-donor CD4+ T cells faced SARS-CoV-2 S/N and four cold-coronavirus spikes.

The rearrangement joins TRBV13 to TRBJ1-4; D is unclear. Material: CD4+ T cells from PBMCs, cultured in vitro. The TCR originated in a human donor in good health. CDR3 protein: CASSLSGRSGEKLFF. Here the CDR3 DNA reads TGTGCCAGCAGCTTATCCGGCAGGTCGGGAGAAAAACTGTTTTTT.